A selection of T cell receptor beta chains follows, all from one sample in a study of cytomegalovirus exposure and HLA in healthy donors. Profiling relied on immunoSEQ multiplex PCR, and the TCRdb table lists in-frame clones only, not all of them. The sample records 200,000 or so clones, 80% to 90% being singletons. Sequencing input: PBMCs. These receptors originate from a woman in her thirties in good health and CMV-seropositive. The CDR3 runs from the conserved cysteine through the conserved F or W. D genes are given only for firm matches. The size field is filled for only some rows; it gives once, few, many or a size class.

clone_size,j_call,v_call,d_call,cdr3_nt,cdr3_aa
-,TRBJ1-2,TRBV5-1,-,TGCGCCAGCAGCTATGGGGGGGACAATGGTGGCTACACCTTC,CASSYGGDNGGYTF
-,TRBJ1-2,TRBV6-5,-,TGTGCCAGCAGCCCCTATACGGGACTCTATGGCTACACCTTC,CASSPYTGLYGYTF
-,TRBJ2-7,TRBV28,-,TGTGCCAGCTTCGGGAGCTACGAGCAGTACTTC,CASFGSYEQYF
-,TRBJ2-7,TRBV18,-,TGTGCCAGCTCACTCCGGGACTTCGCCTACGAGCAGTACTTC,CASSLRDFAYEQYF
-,TRBJ2-1,TRBV6-5,TRBD1,TGTGCCAGCAGTTACTCGAATACGTTCGGGACAGGGGGTTTATTCTTC,CASSYSNTFGTGGLFF
-,TRBJ2-7,TRBV7-2,TRBD2,TGTGCCAGCAGCTTAGCGACTAGCGGGAGGGCTTTCGCCCACTACGAGCAGTACTTC,CASSLATSGRAFAHYEQYF
-,TRBJ2-1,TRBV11-3,-,TGTGCCAGCAGCTTCCTTCCTAGCAATGAGCAGTTCTTC,CASSFLPSNEQFF
-,TRBJ1-1,TRBV4-2,-,TGTGCCAGCAGTACTAGAAACACTGAAGCTTTCTTT,CASSTRNTEAFF
-,TRBJ2-1,TRBV20-1,TRBD2,TGCACCGGGAGGGGAGCCGATGAGCAGTTCTTC,CTGRGADEQFF
-,TRBJ1-5,TRBV25-1,TRBD1,TGTGCCAGCAGTGAGACAGGGGACAATCAGCCCCAGCATTTT,CASSETGDNQPQHF
-,TRBJ2-5,TRBV2,-,TGTGCCAGCACAACGGCAGGGGTTGAGTTTGGGACCCAGTACTTC,CASTTAGVEFGTQYF
-,TRBJ2-1,TRBV18,TRBD2,TGTGCCAGCTCACGGGTAGCGGGAGGGCCGGCAAATGAGCAGTTCTTC,CASSRVAGGPANEQFF
-,TRBJ2-5,TRBV7-7,TRBD1,TGTGCTAGCAGTAGGGACAGCCAAGAGACCCAGTACTTC,CASSRDSQETQYF
-,TRBJ2-3,TRBV5-1,TRBD1,TGCGCCAGCAGCACGGACAGGTCTAGCACAGATACGCAGTATTTT,CASSTDRSSTDTQYF
-,TRBJ2-7,TRBV7-2,-,TGTGCCAGCAGCTCTAGGGCAGGGTGGAACGAGCAGTACTTC,CASSSRAGWNEQYF
-,TRBJ2-5,TRBV9,TRBD1,TGTGCCAGCAGCTCACGGACAGGGGAGACCCAGTACTTC,CASSSRTGETQYF
few,TRBJ2-7,TRBV7-2,-,TGTGCCAGCAGCTTAGTGGAAGGGGGCGAGCAGTACTTC,CASSLVEGGEQYF
-,TRBJ2-3,TRBV14,-,TGTGCCAGCAGCCAAGATCTTCCCCCAGATATGCAGTATTTT,CASSQDLPPDMQYF
-,TRBJ2-3,TRBV6-5,TRBD2,TGTGCCAGCAGTTACTCGGGACTAGCGGGAGAGCCGCAGTATTTT,CASSYSGLAGEPQYF
once,TRBJ1-4,TRBV6-6,-,TGTGCCGTGGGGAGTAATACAACTAATGAAAAACTGTTTTTT,CAVGSNTTNEKLFF
-,TRBJ2-7,TRBV30,TRBD1,TGTGCCTGGCGCAACAGGGGGCACTACGAGCAGTACTTC,CAWRNRGHYEQYF
-,TRBJ2-7,TRBV5-1,TRBD1,TGCGCCAGCAGCGACAGGGGGCGAGTTCCCCACGAGCAGTACTTC,CASSDRGRVPHEQYF
-,TRBJ1-3,TRBV28,-,TGTGCCAGCAGGAGCTCTGGAAACACCATATATTTT,CASRSSGNTIYF
few,TRBJ2-1,TRBV27,TRBD1,TGTGCCAGCAGTATGGGACAGGGGGTTGGTGAGTTCTTC,CASSMGQGVGEFF
-,TRBJ2-2,TRBV7-9,-,TGTGCCAGCACCAAAGGGGGGGGCCACCGGGCCACCGGGGAGCTGTTTTTT,CASTKGGGHRATGELFF
-,TRBJ2-7,TRBV27,TRBD1,TGTGCCAGCAGCCCAGGGGGATACGAGCAGTACTTC,CASSPGGYEQYF
-,TRBJ1-2,TRBV27,-,TGTGCCAGCAGTTTTGGACAGAACTATGGCTACACCTTC,CASSFGQNYGYTF
-,TRBJ1-4,TRBV4-1,-,TGCGCCAGCAGCCAAGACAGGGAAGGTGAGGAAAAACTGTTTTTT,CASSQDREGEEKLFF
-,TRBJ2-6,TRBV19,-,TGTGCCAGTAGCCAGGACAGAGCTGGGGCCAACGTCCTGACTTTC,CASSQDRAGANVLTF
-,TRBJ1-2,TRBV11-1,-,TGTGCCAGCAGCGCCGGGACAACTGGCTACACCTTC,CASSAGTTGYTF
once,TRBJ1-2,TRBV28,-,TGTGCCAGCAGTTTGACAGCCCCTAGCTATGGCTACACCTTC,CASSLTAPSYGYTF
-,TRBJ1-1,TRBV2,-,TGTGCCAGCAAGTTAGGAGCGAACACTGAAGCTTTCTTT,CASKLGANTEAFF
-,TRBJ1-2,TRBV25-1,-,TGTGCCAGCGGCCCTCAGGGGTTTAGTGGCTATGGCTACACCTTC,CASGPQGFSGYGYTF
-,TRBJ2-3,TRBV18,TRBD2,TGTGCCAGCTCACCACGACCGAGCGGGAGGACTGCAGATACGCAGTATTTT,CASSPRPSGRTADTQYF
-,TRBJ2-1,TRBV6-1,TRBD2,TGTGCCAGCAGTGTCGCAGCGGGACTAGCGGGAGGGCCCCGAAATGAGCAGTTCTTC,CASSVAAGLAGGPRNEQFF
-,TRBJ1-3,TRBV29-1,-,TGCAGCGTTGAAGGGCGGGACTCTGGAAACACCATATATTTT,CSVEGRDSGNTIYF
once,TRBJ2-1,TRBV29-1,TRBD2,TGCAGCGTGGGCCAAAAGACTAGCGGGAGAGTGGATGAGCAGTTCTTC,CSVGQKTSGRVDEQFF